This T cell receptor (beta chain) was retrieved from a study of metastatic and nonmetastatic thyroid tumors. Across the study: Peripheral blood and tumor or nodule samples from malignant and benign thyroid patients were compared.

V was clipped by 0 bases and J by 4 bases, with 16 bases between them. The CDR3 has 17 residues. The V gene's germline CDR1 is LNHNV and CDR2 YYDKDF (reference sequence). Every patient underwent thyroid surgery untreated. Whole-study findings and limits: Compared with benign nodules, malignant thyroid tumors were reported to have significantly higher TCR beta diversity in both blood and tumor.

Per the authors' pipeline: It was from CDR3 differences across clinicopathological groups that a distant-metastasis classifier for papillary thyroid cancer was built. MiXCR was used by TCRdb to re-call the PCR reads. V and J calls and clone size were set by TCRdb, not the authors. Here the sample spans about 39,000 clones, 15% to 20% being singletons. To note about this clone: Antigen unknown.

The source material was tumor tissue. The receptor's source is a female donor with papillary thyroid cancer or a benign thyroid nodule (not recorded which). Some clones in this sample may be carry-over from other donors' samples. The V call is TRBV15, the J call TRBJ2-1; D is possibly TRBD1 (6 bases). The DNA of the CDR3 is TGTGCCACCAGCAGAGACAGTGGGGACACCCTTTACAATGAGCAGTTCTTC. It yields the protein CATSRDSGDTLYNEQFF.